These 3 T cell receptor beta chains were sequenced from one sample in a study of shared clonotypes between healthy human individuals. Assay used: immunoSEQ multiplex PCR; TCRdb lists only in-frame clones, some missing. The repertoire holds approximately 2.4 million clones, with 90% to 96% as singletons. The source material was naive CD4+ T cells sorted from blood. Indicated subset: CD45RA+ positively selected. Every receptor here comes from a young man in good health.

The chain joins TRBV18 to TRBJ1-4, with TRBD1 as a possible D gene (6 bases). The germline V and J ends were trimmed by 9 bases and 0 bases, with 11 bases remaining between them. Germline CDR1 KGHSH, CDR2 LQKENI. The CDR3 spans 14 residues. The CDR3 sequence: CASQTGATNEKLFF. The CDR3 DNA follows: TGTGCCAGTCAGACAGGCGCAACTAATGAAAAACTGTTTTTT. Full variable domain (missing parts from reference TRBV18 and TRBJ1-4): NAGVMQNPRHLVRRRGQEARLRCSPMKGHSHVYWYRQLPEEGLKFMVYLQKENIIDESGMPKERFSAEFPKEGPSILRIQQVVRGDSAAYFCASQTGATNEKLFFGSGTQLSVL.

This rearrangement joins TRBV6-5 to TRBJ1-5, with 7 bases lining up with TRBD1. The CDR3 runs 14 residues. The V gene end was trimmed by 6 bases and the J gene end by 2 bases; junction bases not matched to a gene: 4. Germline CDR1 is MNHEY and CDR2 is SVGAGI. CDR3 sequence reads: CASRGQLGNQPQHF. Written as DNA, the CDR3 is TGTGCCAGCAGGGGACAGCTAGGCAATCAGCCCCAGCATTTT.

The chain recombines TRBV7-9 with TRBJ2-6; D unclear. Germline CDR1 reads SEHNR; CDR2 reads FQNEAQ (reference sequence). There are 16 residues in the CDR3. V lost 7 bases, J lost 0 bases, and 13 bases lay in between. The CDR3 nucleotides are TGTGCCAGCACCCCTCAGGTTTCCTCTGGGGCCAACGTCCTGACTTTC. Its protein product is CASTPQVSSGANVLTF.